A single sample is the source of the 3 T cell receptor beta chains below, sequenced in a study of blood T cell repertoires in COVID-19. This table comes from immunoSEQ multiplex PCR, and its TCRdb copy is limited to in-frame clones, with some not included. This table has approximately 300,000 clones, around 90% appearing once. Sequencing used PBMCs or T cells enriched from blood (not recorded which). The receptors here all came from a man aged 55 to 70 who had recovered from COVID-19.

The chain carries TRBV24-1 and TRBJ2-5; possible D gene TRBD2, 5 bases. Germline V CDR1 and CDR2: KGHDR, SFDVKD. The CDR3 loop spans 14 amino acids. The V end was cut by 1 base, the J end by 4 bases, with 9 bases between. CDR3 amino acids: CATSDLVGVETQYF. The DNA for the CDR3 is TGTGCCACCAGTGATTTAGTGGGAGTAGAGACCCAGTACTTC.

Here the CDR3 reads CASSYIGNQPQHF. Here the CDR3 DNA reads TGTGCCAGCAGTTACATCGGCAATCAGCCCCAGCATTTT. The gene calls are TRBV6-2 or TRBV6-3 and TRBJ1-5; the D is unclear. The ends were cut back, 2 bases at V and 2 bases at J, with 4 bases in the middle. The CDR3 contains 13 residues. Looked up from germline, CDR1 is MNHEY and CDR2 is SVGEGT.

This clone was seen only a few times. V is TRBV7-2 and J is TRBJ2-1; D uncertain. V lost 0 bases and J 4 bases, leaving 7 bases between the germline ends. The CDR3 sequence is 14 residues long. Germline CDR1 and CDR2: SGHTA and FQGNSA. The CDR3: CASSLAAEYNEQFF. In nucleotides, the CDR3 is TGTGCCAGCAGCTTAGCGGCAGAATACAATGAGCAGTTCTTC.